Listed below are T cell receptor beta chains from one sample, sequenced in a study of CD4 T cells in relation to SARS-CoV-2 and coronaviruses. Profiling relied on immunoSEQ multiplex PCR, and the TCRdb table lists in-frame clones only, not all of them. The sample holds about 59,000 clones, 75% to 90% seen once. The sequencing sample was made of memory CD4+ T cells from PBMCs. The source of these receptors is a human donor in good health. Each CDR3 is given with its conserved first and last residue. The D gene is left open where the match is weak. Clone size is stated in some rows and not others, as once, few, many or a class when expanded.

D	size	V	J	DNA	CDR3
-	-	TRBV6-1	TRBJ2-5	TGTGCCAGCAGCCCTGCGGAGACCCAGTACTTC	CASSPAETQYF
-	-	TRBV6-1	TRBJ2-1	TGTGCCAGCAGTGATTCCGGGGTAGGCCGAAATGAGCAGTTCTTC	CASSDSGVGRNEQFF
TRBD1	-	TRBV5-1	TRBJ1-2	TGCGCCAGCAGCCGTTGGACAGGGGGCCAGGAGACCTATGGCTACACCTTC	CASSRWTGGQETYGYTF
-	-	TRBV23-1	TRBJ1-4	TGCGCCAGCCCCCCAGCGGGTGGAGCTAATGAAAAACTGTTTTTT	CASPPAGGANEKLFF
TRBD1	few	TRBV5-1	TRBJ1-1	TGCGCCAGCAGCTGGACAGGGGAGAACACTGAAGCTTTCTTT	CASSWTGENTEAFF
-	-	TRBV6-1	TRBJ1-1	TGTGCCAGCAGTGAAGCAGGGGGAAGGACTGAAGCTTTCTTT	CASSEAGGRTEAFF
TRBD1	few	TRBV7-9	TRBJ1-3	TGTGCCAGCAGCTTATTGGGACAGGGGGCACTTCGTGGAAACACCATATATTTT	CASSLLGQGALRGNTIYF
-	-	TRBV5-1	TRBJ2-2	TGCGCCAGCAGCTTGGGTGTTGTGGTGGGCACCGGGGAGCTGTTTTTT	CASSLGVVVGTGELFF
-	-	TRBV7-9	TRBJ1-2	TGTGCCAGCAGCTTAGAGGGGGGATATGGCTACACCTTC	CASSLEGGYGYTF
-	-	TRBV11-2	TRBJ2-7	TGTGCCAGCAGCTCCCGAGGAACCTACGAGCAGTACTTC	CASSSRGTYEQYF
-	-	TRBV10-3	TRBJ1-5	TGTGCCATCAGTGAGTCAGGGTATAGCAATCAGCCCCAGCATTTT	CAISESGYSNQPQHF
TRBD2	-	TRBV5-1	TRBJ2-7	TGCGCCAGCAGCTTGGAGAGCGGGGGACGCGAGCAGTACTTC	CASSLESGGREQYF
TRBD1	-	TRBV27	TRBJ1-2	TGTGCCAGCAGTTTATCGGGGACAGGGAGTCGGGGGCTTGGCTACACCTTC	CASSLSGTGSRGLGYTF
-	-	TRBV6-5	TRBJ2-5	TGTGCCAGCAGTTATCGTCAAGAGACCCAGTACTTC	CASSYRQETQYF
TRBD1	-	TRBV10-3	TRBJ1-3	TGTGCCATCAGGCCGGGACAGGGGGCGGGAAACACCATATATTTT	CAIRPGQGAGNTIYF
-	-	TRBV28	TRBJ2-1	TGTGCCAGCAGTCCCCCCCTGGGGAGCATCCATGAGCAGTTCTTC	CASSPPLGSIHEQFF
TRBD2	-	TRBV6-1	TRBJ2-3	TGTGCCAGCAGTTCCAGCGGGACTGGGACAGATACGCAGTATTTT	CASSSSGTGTDTQYF
TRBD2	-	TRBV5-1	TRBJ2-1	TGCGCCAGCAGCTTGGAGGGCGGGAGTAACAATGAGCAGTTCTTC	CASSLEGGSNNEQFF
-	-	TRBV30	TRBJ1-5	TGTGCCTGGAGTGCAGGGGCAGGGCAGCCCCAGCATTTT	CAWSAGAGQPQHF
TRBD2	-	TRBV28	TRBJ2-7	TGTGCCAGCAGTCGATTCGCCCTGGGACTAGCGGGAGGGCCAGGCCGGTACGAGCAGTACTTC	CASSRFALGLAGGPGRYEQYF
-	-	TRBV19	TRBJ1-5	TGTGCCAGTAGTACCTCCGGACGGAGCAATCAGCCCCAGCATTTT	CASSTSGRSNQPQHF
TRBD1	once	TRBV3-1/TRBV3-2	TRBJ1-3	TGTGCCAGCAGCACCGGACAGGGAGGAAACACCATATATTTT	CASSTGQGGNTIYF
-	-	TRBV11-2	TRBJ1-6	TGTGCCAGCAGCTTAGAGGAAAGGAATTCACCCCTCCACTTT	CASSLEERNSPLHF
-	-	TRBV2	TRBJ1-5	TGTGCCAGCAGTGGGGGCGACCAGCCCCAGCATTTT	CASSGGDQPQHF
-	-	TRBV5-4	TRBJ1-6	TGTGCCAGCAGCTGGAGTCAGAGAAACTTTAATTCACCCCTCCACTTT	CASSWSQRNFNSPLHF
-	-	TRBV28	TRBJ2-4	TGTGCCAGCAGCCCCCCCGGGGGCCTAAACCGAGCCAAAAACATTCAGTACTTC	CASSPPGGLNRAKNIQYF
TRBD1	-	TRBV7-3	TRBJ1-2	TGTGCCAGCAGCTTAAGAGGGACAGGGAGTGGCTACACCTTC	CASSLRGTGSGYTF
-	-	TRBV9	TRBJ1-6	TGTGCCAGCAGCGTTACCGCTGGGGATAATTCACCCCTCCACTTT	CASSVTAGDNSPLHF
TRBD2	-	TRBV30	TRBJ2-7	TGTGCCTGGAGATCAGGACTAGCGGTCTCCTACGAGCAGTACTTC	CAWRSGLAVSYEQYF
-	-	TRBV12-3/TRBV12-4	TRBJ2-4	TGTGCCAGCAGTTTGGTAGGAAACATTCAGTACTTC	CASSLVGNIQYF
-	-	TRBV19	TRBJ1-3	TGTGCCAGTGGACCCCGCAAGCTGGGTGGAAACACCATATATTTT	CASGPRKLGGNTIYF
TRBD1	once	TRBV6-5	TRBJ2-7	TGTGCCAGCAGAGGAGACAGGGTCGACGAGCAGTACTTC	CASRGDRVDEQYF
-	-	TRBV2	TRBJ2-4	TGTGCCAGCAGTGGGGAAAACATTCAGTACTTC	CASSGENIQYF
TRBD2	-	TRBV11-2	TRBJ2-5	TGTGCCAGCAGCTTAATGGGTAGCGGGACCTGGGAGACCCAGTACTTC	CASSLMGSGTWETQYF
TRBD1	once	TRBV24-1	TRBJ2-2	TGTGCCACCAGTGTCACCGGGACAGGGGTAGGCATCGGGGAGCTGTTTTTT	CATSVTGTGVGIGELFF
-	-	TRBV12-3/TRBV12-4	TRBJ1-1	TGTGCCAGCAGCTCAACAGAGAACACTGAAGCTTTCTTT	CASSSTENTEAFF
-	-	TRBV19	TRBJ2-2	TGTGCCAGTAGTATAGTTGGGATCGGGGAGCTGTTTTTT	CASSIVGIGELFF
-	-	TRBV7-3	TRBJ2-2	TGTGCCAGCAGCTTAACGGTTATTAGGGGTTTGGGGAACACCGGGGAGCTGTTTTTT	CASSLTVIRGLGNTGELFF
TRBD1	-	TRBV12-3/TRBV12-4	TRBJ2-1	TGTGCCACTCAAGGGACAGGGTATGAGCAGTTCTTC	CATQGTGYEQFF
-	-	TRBV19	TRBJ1-5	TGTGCCAGTAGTCCTGGGGTTAGGTATCAGCCCCAGCATTTT	CASSPGVRYQPQHF
TRBD1	-	TRBV6-6	TRBJ1-4	TGTGCCAGCAGCGAAAACAGGGGAACTAATGAAAAACTGTTTTTT	CASSENRGTNEKLFF
-	once	TRBV18	TRBJ1-5	TGTGCCAGCTCAACGGGACTCAATCAGCCCCAGCATTTT	CASSTGLNQPQHF
TRBD1	-	TRBV25-1	TRBJ2-1	TGTGCCAGCAGGCGGACAGGAGGTATATACAATGAGCAGTTCTTC	CASRRTGGIYNEQFF
-	-	TRBV7-8	TRBJ2-3	TGTGCCAGCAGCTTAGCGGCTAGCGTCGGCTACACAGATACGCAGTATTTT	CASSLAASVGYTDTQYF
-	-	TRBV5-1	TRBJ2-7	TGCGCCAGCAGCCATACCTTGGGATACGAGCAGTACTTC	CASSHTLGYEQYF
TRBD2	-	TRBV3-1/TRBV3-2	TRBJ2-1	TGTGCCAGCAGCCATGGTACTAGCGGGAGGGCCAACTACAATGAGCAGTTCTTC	CASSHGTSGRANYNEQFF
TRBD1	-	TRBV24-1	TRBJ1-5	TGTGCCACGCAGGGGGACAGGGATTTCCAGCCCCAGCATTTT	CATQGDRDFQPQHF
-	-	TRBV5-1	TRBJ1-6	TGCGCCAGCAGCTCCAACCTTGTGGGGGATTCACCCCTCCACTTT	CASSSNLVGDSPLHF
-	-	TRBV12-3/TRBV12-4	TRBJ1-5	TGTGCCAGCAGTTTGAGTGGTAATCAGCCCCAGCATTTT	CASSLSGNQPQHF
TRBD1	-	TRBV28	TRBJ2-7	TGTGCCAGCAGGCAACAGGGGCTCCCTCCCTACGAGCAGTACTTC	CASRQQGLPPYEQYF
TRBD2	-	TRBV3-1/TRBV3-2	TRBJ2-2	TGTGCCAGCAGCCAACTGTGGGGGGGAACCGGGGAGCTGTTTTTT	CASSQLWGGTGELFF